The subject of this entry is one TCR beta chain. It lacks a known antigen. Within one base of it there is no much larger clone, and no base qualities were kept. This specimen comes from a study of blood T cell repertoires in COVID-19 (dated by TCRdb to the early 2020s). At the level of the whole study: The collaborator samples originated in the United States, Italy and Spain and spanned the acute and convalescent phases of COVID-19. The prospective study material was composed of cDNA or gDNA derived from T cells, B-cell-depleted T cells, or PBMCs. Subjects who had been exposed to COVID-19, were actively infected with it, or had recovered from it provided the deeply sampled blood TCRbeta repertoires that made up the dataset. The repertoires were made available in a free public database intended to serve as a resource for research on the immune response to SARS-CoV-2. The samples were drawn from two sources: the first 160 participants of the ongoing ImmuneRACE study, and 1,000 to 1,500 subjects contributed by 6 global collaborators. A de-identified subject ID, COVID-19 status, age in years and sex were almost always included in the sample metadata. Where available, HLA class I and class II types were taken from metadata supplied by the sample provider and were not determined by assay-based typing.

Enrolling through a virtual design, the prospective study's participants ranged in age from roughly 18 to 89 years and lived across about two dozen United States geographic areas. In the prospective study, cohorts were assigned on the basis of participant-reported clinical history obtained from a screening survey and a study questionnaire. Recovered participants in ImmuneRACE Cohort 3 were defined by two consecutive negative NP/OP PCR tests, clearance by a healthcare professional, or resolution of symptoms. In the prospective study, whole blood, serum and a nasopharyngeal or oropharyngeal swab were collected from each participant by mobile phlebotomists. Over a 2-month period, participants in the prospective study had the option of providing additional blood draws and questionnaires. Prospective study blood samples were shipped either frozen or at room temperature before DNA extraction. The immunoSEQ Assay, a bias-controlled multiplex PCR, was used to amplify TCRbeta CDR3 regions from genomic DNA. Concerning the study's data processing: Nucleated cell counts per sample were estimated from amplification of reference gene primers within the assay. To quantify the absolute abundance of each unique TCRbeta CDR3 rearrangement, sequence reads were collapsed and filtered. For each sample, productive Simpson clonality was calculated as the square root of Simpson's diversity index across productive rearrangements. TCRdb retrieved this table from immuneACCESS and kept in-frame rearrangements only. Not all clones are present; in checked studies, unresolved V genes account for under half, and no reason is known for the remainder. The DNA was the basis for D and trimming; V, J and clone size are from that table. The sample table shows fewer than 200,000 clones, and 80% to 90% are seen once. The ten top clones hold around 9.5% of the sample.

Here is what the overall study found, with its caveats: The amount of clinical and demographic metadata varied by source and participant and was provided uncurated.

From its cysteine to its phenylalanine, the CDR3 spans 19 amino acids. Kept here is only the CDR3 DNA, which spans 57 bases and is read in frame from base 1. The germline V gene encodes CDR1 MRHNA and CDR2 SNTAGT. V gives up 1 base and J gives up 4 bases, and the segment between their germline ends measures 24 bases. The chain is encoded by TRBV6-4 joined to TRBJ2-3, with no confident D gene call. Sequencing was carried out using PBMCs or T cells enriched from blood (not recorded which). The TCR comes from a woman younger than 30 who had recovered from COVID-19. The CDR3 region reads CASSDFGGSSERSPDTQYF. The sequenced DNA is TGTGCCAGCAGTGACTTTGGTGGCTCCTCTGAGAGGTCACCAGATACGCAGTATTTT.